This passage covers 13 T cell receptor beta chains from one sample sequenced in a study of OX40 agonist ivuxolimab in advanced cancers. Sequencing was performed with immunoSEQ multiplex PCR; in TCRdb, only in-frame clones are kept and a portion is missing. The repertoire includes around 95,000 clones, roughly 91% of them detected once, and about 0.7% sits in the top ten. The sample here was CD4+ or CD8+ T cells sorted from blood, taken in a trial of the OX40 agonist ivuxolimab. The receptors stem from an adult with an advanced solid tumor such as melanoma, head and neck, liver or kidney cancer.

In its sample, this clone was seen once. The V gene is TRBV7-9, the J gene TRBJ1-5, with 7 bases lining up with TRBD1. Per germline, CDR1 SEHNR and CDR2 FQNEAQ (reference sequence). J was trimmed by 7 bases and V by 10 bases; bases with no gene match: 7. The CDR3 has 12 amino acids. The CDR3 sequence is CAIQTGEQPQHF. The DNA of the CDR3 is TGTGCCATCCAAACAGGGGAACAGCCCCAGCATTTT.

The genes are TRBV18 and TRBJ2-2; D ambiguous. Germline CDR1 is KGHSH and CDR2 is LQKENI. This CDR3 has 15 amino acids. The V end lost 3 bases, the J end lost 4 bases, and 12 bases lay between the germline ends. In nucleotides, the CDR3 is TGTGCCAGCTCACCGGTTCAGGCCAGCACCGGGGAGCTGTTTTTT. It codes for CASSPVQASTGELFF. The whole variable domain, remainder taken from reference TRBV18 and TRBJ2-2, is NAGVMQNPRHLVRRRGQEARLRCSPMKGHSHVYWYRQLPEEGLKFMVYLQKENIIDESGMPKERFSAEFPKEGPSILRIQQVVRGDSAAYFCASSPVQASTGELFFGEGSRLTVL.

The chain joins TRBV7-2 to TRBJ2-4; maybe TRBD2 (6 bases). V was pared by 5 bases and J by 1 base, with 12 bases between. CDR1 is SGHTA, CDR2 FQGNSA, per germline. The CDR3 contains 15 residues. The CDR3 reads CASSTSGTAKNIQYF. CDR3 in DNA: TGTGCCAGCAGCACTTCCGGGACTGCCAAAAACATTCAGTACTTC.

The CDR3 DNA sequence: TGCGCCAGCAGCTTGGCCACAGACTACAATGAGCAGTTCTTC. Translating it yields CASSLATDYNEQFF. The chain uses TRBV5-1 and TRBJ2-1, with D uncertain. Germline V CDR1 and CDR2: SGHRS, YFSETQ. Trimming took off 0 bases at V and 3 bases at J, with 7 bases between the two ends. CDR3 length equals 14 residues.

V usage is TRBV30 and J usage is TRBJ1-6; D perhaps matches TRBD1 (5 bases). This CDR3 region has 13 residues. Germline V lookup: CDR1 GTSNPN, CDR2 SVGIG (reference sequence). With 5 bases removed from V and 6 bases from J, the gap between germline ends came to 11 bases. The CDR3: CAWERQTNSPLHF. The CDR3 DNA reads TGTGCCTGGGAACGACAGACTAATTCACCCCTCCACTTT.

V usage is TRBV5-4 and J usage is TRBJ1-4; TRBD1 is a possible D gene (5 bases). The CDR3 runs to 15 residues. V lost 0 bases to trimming and J lost 8 bases, with 14 bases between them. Germline V gives CDR1 SGHNT, CDR2 YYREEE (reference sequence). The CDR3 is CASSLGGEVEEKLFF. In DNA form, the CDR3 reads TGTGCCAGCAGCTTGGGGGGGGAAGTGGAAGAAAAACTGTTTTTT.

The chain combines TRBV6-1 with TRBJ1-1; 8 bases are a match to TRBD1. The CDR3 loop spans 15 amino acids. V was pared by 4 bases and J by 11 bases, with 15 bases of the junction left unmatched. Germline CDR1 MNHNS, CDR2 SASEGT. DNA for the CDR3: TGTGCCAGCAGTGTGGGACAGGAAGTTTTTGGTAGGGCTTTCTTT. Encoded protein: CASSVGQEVFGRAFF.

The chain is built from TRBV19 and TRBJ2-7; 8 bases are a match to TRBD1. Germline V gives CDR1 LNHDA, CDR2 SQIVND (reference sequence). With V trimmed by 5 bases and J by 2 bases, 8 bases remained unmatched. The CDR3 spans 15 residues. As DNA, the CDR3 is TGTGCCAGTAGTGACAGGGGTTGGGGTACCTACGAGCAGTACTTC. Translated: CASSDRGWGTYEQYF.

This chain connects TRBV7-3 to TRBJ1-4; TRBD1 is a possible D gene (5 bases). Trimming pared 5 bases from V and 8 bases from J, leaving 12 bases between. CDR1 is SGHTA, CDR2 FQGTGA, per germline. CDR3 size: 13 residues. The CDR3 spells CASSRGPGEKLFF. The CDR3 DNA reads TGTGCCAGCAGCAGGGGTCCGGGAGAAAAACTGTTTTTT.

About this clone itself: At one of its ends the junction is not consistent with the germline gene, which may arise from a read error. This chain links TRBV5-4 with TRBJ2-3; tentative D call: TRBD2 (6 bases). The CDR3 totals 15 residues. Germline CDR1 reads SGHNT; CDR2 reads YYREEE (reference sequence). The CDR3 region is CATSDQSGSKDTQYF. The CDR3 DNA is TGTGCCACCTCAGACCAATCCGGGAGCAAAGATACGCAGTATTTT.

The rearrangement links TRBV7-2 to TRBJ2-7; D is unresolved. This CDR3 is built from 11 residues. V lost 4 bases and J 3 bases, leaving 4 bases between the germline ends. Germline V CDR1 and CDR2: SGHTA, FQGNSA. The CDR3 protein is CASSSLYEQYF. Here the CDR3 DNA reads TGTGCCAGCAGCTCTCTCTACGAGCAGTACTTC.

The rearrangement links TRBV7-9 to TRBJ2-7; TRBD2 matches at 8 bases. V lost 5 bases to trimming and J lost 3 bases; unmatched junction nucleotides: 9. The CDR3 consists of 15 residues. The germline V gene has CDR1 SEHNR and CDR2 FQNEAQ (reference sequence). The DNA of the CDR3 is TGTGCCAGCAGCCCGGAGGGGCGGGGGGTCTACGAGCAGTACTTC. This translates into CASSPEGRGVYEQYF. Combining the CDR3 with reference TRBV7-9 and TRBJ2-7 gives the whole variable domain DTGVSQNPRHKITKRGQNVTFRCDPISEHNRLYWYRQTLGQGPEFLTYFQNEAQLEKSRLLSDRFSAERPKGSFSTLEIQRTEQGDSAMYLCASSPEGRGVYEQYFGPGTRLTVT.

This clone was seen only once. The CDR3 DNA is TGTGCCAGCAGCTTATGGGGGGCGAATTCACCCCTCCACTTT. Its translation: CASSLWGANSPLHF. The J gene is TRBJ1-6, the V gene TRBV7-8; D is possibly TRBD1 (6 bases). The V gene's germline CDR1 is SGHVS and CDR2 FQNEAQ. The CDR3 runs to 14 residues. Trimming stripped 2 bases from V and 7 bases from J, with 9 bases between.